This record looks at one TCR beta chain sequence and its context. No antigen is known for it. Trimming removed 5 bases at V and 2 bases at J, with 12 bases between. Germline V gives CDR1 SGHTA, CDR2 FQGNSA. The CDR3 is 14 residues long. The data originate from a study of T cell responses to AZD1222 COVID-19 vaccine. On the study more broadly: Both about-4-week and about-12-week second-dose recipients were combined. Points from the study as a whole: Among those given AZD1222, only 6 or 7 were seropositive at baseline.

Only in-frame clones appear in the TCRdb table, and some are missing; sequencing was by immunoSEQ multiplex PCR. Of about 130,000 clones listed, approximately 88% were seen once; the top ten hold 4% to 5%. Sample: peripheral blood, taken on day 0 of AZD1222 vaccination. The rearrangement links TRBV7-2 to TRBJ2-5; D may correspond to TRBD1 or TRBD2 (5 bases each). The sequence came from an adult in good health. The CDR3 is CASSPFEGQETQYF. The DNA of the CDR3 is TGTGCCAGCAGCCCCTTCGAGGGGCAAGAGACCCAGTACTTC.